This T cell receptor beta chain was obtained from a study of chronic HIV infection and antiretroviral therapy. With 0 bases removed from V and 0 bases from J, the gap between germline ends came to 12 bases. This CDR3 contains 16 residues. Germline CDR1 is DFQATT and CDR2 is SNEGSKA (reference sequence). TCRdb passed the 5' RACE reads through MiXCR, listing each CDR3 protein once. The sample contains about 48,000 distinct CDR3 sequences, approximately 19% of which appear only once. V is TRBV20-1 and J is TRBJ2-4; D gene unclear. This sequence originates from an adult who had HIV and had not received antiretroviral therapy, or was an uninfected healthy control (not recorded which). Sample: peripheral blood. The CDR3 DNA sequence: TGCAGTGCTAGAGATCTTGGGCAGCTAGCCAAAAACATTCAGTACTTC. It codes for CSARDLGQLAKNIQYF.